Listed below are T cell receptor beta chains from one sample, sequenced in a study of T cells after yellow fever vaccination. One entry per CDR3 protein, called by TCRdb with MiXCR from the 5' RACE reads. Among 400,000 or so distinct CDR3 sequences listed, roughly 11% were seen once. This specimen was PBMCs, taken on the day of the first yellow fever vaccination. Receptors were obtained from a man aged 18 to 30 who received the YFV17D yellow fever vaccine. Both conserved end residues are trimmed from each CDR3. The D gene is left open where the match is weak.

TRBJ1-1 NA TRBV5-1 ASSGLFEAF
TRBJ2-2 TRBD1 TRBV28 ASTNRQGAVGELF
TRBJ2-1 TRBD2 TRBV6-1 ASSHQAGGRNEQF
TRBJ2-2 NA TRBV5-1 ASSSILKGGELF
TRBJ1-6 TRBD1 TRBV7-8 ASSPGQGINSPLH
TRBJ2-5 NA TRBV3-1 ASSAGTSSEVQETQY
TRBJ2-2 NA TRBV20-1 SARDLRTENTGELF
TRBJ1-3 TRBD1 TRBV4-1 ASSPGDRDTIY
TRBJ1-1 TRBD1 TRBV19 ASSFPEDRGGTEAF
TRBJ2-1 NA TRBV7-2 ASSLLGLTTYNEQF
TRBJ2-1 TRBD2 TRBV12-3/TRBV12-4 ASSLGASGSPNEQF
TRBJ1-1 NA TRBV7-2 ASSSRGPPEAF
TRBJ1-5 NA TRBV24-1 ATSDSKRGAGQPQH
TRBJ2-5 TRBD2 TRBV2 ASDPKSGGVPGETQY
TRBJ2-3 TRBD1 TRBV4-1 ASSQGAPGQVARVDTQY
TRBJ2-2 TRBD2 TRBV7-3 ASSSISTSGALWNTGELF
TRBJ1-2 NA TRBV6-2/TRBV6-3 ASAERYYGYT
TRBJ2-7 TRBD1 TRBV7-6 ASSLPGQGYEQY
TRBJ2-4 TRBD1 TRBV7-2 ASSPRTGAKDIQY
TRBJ1-1 NA TRBV7-6 ASSLVGWGDNTEAF
TRBJ2-4 TRBD1 TRBV4-1 ASSQYRDSLKNIQY
TRBJ2-7 NA TRBV7-6 ASSLVPSGTAYEQY